This TCR beta chain was obtained from a study of cytomegalovirus exposure and HLA in healthy donors. Looked up from germline, CDR1 is SGHVS and CDR2 is FQNEAQ. This CDR3 spans 14 amino acids. Trimming cost V 3 bases and J 2 bases; bases outside gene matches: 2. It was with 60 Vbeta and 13 Jbeta primers that the PCR ran. Produced via immunoSEQ multiplex PCR; TCRdb's table is partial and in-frame only. The sample yields 140,000 to 150,000 clones, about 84% seen once. A word on this clone: Its specificity is not known.

All donors participated as healthy donors of bone marrow. Study results and limitations: For presence/absence analyses, sequencing depth was assumed to be roughly uniform across donors. Common viral pathogens seemed, in a later analysis, to connect with several of the most significant clusters. TCR beta chain V- and J-gene trimming was linked, in a later analysis, to a missense variant in DCLRE1C.

The source is a woman aged 18 to 35 in good health and CMV-seropositive. This rearrangement joins TRBV7-8 to TRBJ1-2; 8 nucleotides line up with TRBD1. The sample comprised PBMCs. The CDR3 sequence: CASSFRTGNYGYTF. The DNA for the CDR3 is TGTGCCAGCAGCTTCCGGACAGGGAACTATGGCTACACCTTC. Drawing the rest from reference TRBV7-8 and TRBJ1-2, the complete variable domain is GAGVSQSPRYKVAKRGQDVALRCDPISGHVSLFWYQQALGQGPEFLTYFQNEAQLDKSGLPSDRFFAERPEGSVSTLKIQRTQQEDSAVYLCASSFRTGNYGYTFGSGTRLTVV.